The 23 T cell receptor beta chains reported below all come from one sample, sequenced in a study of T cells in Graves' hyperthyroidism and ophthalmopathy. Template material for amplifying TCR beta CDR3 regions consisted of RNA transcripts. In the first-round RT-PCR of the TCR CDR3, the HTBI primer set was used. TCRdb reanalysed the multiplex PCR reads using MiXCR and keeps one entry per CDR3 protein. The table records some 550,000 distinct CDR3 sequences, roughly 16% of them present only once. Sequenced: blood. All receptors derive from a middle-aged woman with Graves' ophthalmopathy.

The CDR3 protein is CASSHQSGTENNEQFF. For the CDR3, the DNA is TGTGCCAGCAGCCATCAGTCCGGGACAGAAAACAATGAGCAGTTCTTC. This chain connects TRBV3-1 to TRBJ2-1; 7 nucleotides line up with TRBD1. The V gene's germline CDR1 is LGHDT and CDR2 YNNKEL (reference sequence). The V gene end was trimmed by 3 bases and the J gene end by 5 bases; junction bases not matched to a gene: 10. The CDR3 totals 16 residues.

The J gene is TRBJ2-4, the V gene TRBV12-3 or TRBV12-4; TRBD1 is a possible D gene (6 bases). V was clipped by 6 bases and J by 8 bases, with 11 bases between them. The CDR3 extends over 12 amino acids. The CDR3 here is CASSQQGHIQYF. The CDR3 DNA is TGTGCCAGCAGCCAACAGGGCCACATTCAGTACTTC.

The chain is built from TRBV11-2 and TRBJ1-2; the D is unclear. The CDR3 is 13 residues long. CDR1 and CDR2 (germline): SGHAT, FQNNGV. Trimming left V 1 base short and J 7 bases short, with 10 bases between. This chain's CDR3 is CASSLGQDGGYTF. CDR3 sequence (DNA): TGTGCCAGCAGCTTAGGCCAGGATGGTGGCTACACCTTC.

This clonotype was seen many times. The gene calls are TRBV20-1 and TRBJ2-7; D is uncertain. The CDR3 is 13 residues long. Trimming cost V 3 bases and J 2 bases, with 11 bases left between them. Germline V gene sequence: CDR1 DFQATT, CDR2 SNEGSKA (reference sequence). This CDR3 is CSASRILAYEQYF. The CDR3 DNA sequence: TGCAGTGCTAGCCGCATATTGGCCTACGAGCAGTACTTC.

This clonotype was counted only a few times. In DNA, the CDR3 is TGTGCCAGTAGTACCCAAGGAGGGGGTACTGAAGCTTTCTTT. Protein: CASSTQGGGTEAFF. V and J are TRBV19 and TRBJ1-1, with D perhaps TRBD1 (6 bases). Trimming removed 4 bases from V and 5 bases from J, with 14 bases in between. Germline CDR1 is LNHDA and CDR2 is SQIVND (reference sequence). The CDR3 is 14 residues long.

V gene TRBV11-2 combines with J gene TRBJ1-1; the D gene is possibly TRBD1 (5 bases). The V end was cut by 6 bases, the J end by 1 base, with 15 bases between. The CDR3 length is 15 residues. CDR1 is SGHAT, CDR2 FQNNGV, per germline. The CDR3 bases are TGTGCCAGCAGACACACTGGGGGGGGGAACACTGAAGCTTTCTTT. It codes for CASRHTGGGNTEAFF.

A note on this clonotype: A junction end diverges from the germline sequence, so it may reflect a read error. J is TRBJ2-5 and V is TRBV20-1; 9 nucleotides match TRBD2. The CDR3 totals 13 residues. The germline V gene has CDR1 DFQATT and CDR2 SNEGSKA (reference sequence). CDR3 sequence: CSARGGGAETQYF. Written as DNA, the CDR3 is TGCAGCGCTAGAGGCGGGGGGGCAGAGACCCAGTACTTC.

This clonotype occurred many times. The V gene is TRBV5-6, the J gene TRBJ2-1; 11 bases match TRBD2. The CDR3 has 15 amino acids. Looked up from germline, CDR1 is SGHDT and CDR2 is YYEEEE. After removal of 5 bases from V and 3 bases from J, the junction contained 4 bases not matched to a gene. The CDR3: CASRYTSGGYNEQFF. In nucleotides, the CDR3 is TGTGCCAGCAGGTATACTAGCGGGGGCTACAATGAGCAGTTCTTC. Full variable domain (missing parts from reference TRBV5-6 and TRBJ2-1): DAGVTQSPTHLIKTRGQQVTLRCSPKSGHDTVSWYQQALGQGPQFIFQYYEEEERQRGNFPDRFSGHQFPNYSSELNVNALLLGDSALYLCASRYTSGGYNEQFFGPGTRLTVL.

This clonotype came up many times. This chain joins TRBV27 and TRBJ2-1; D possibly corresponds to TRBD2 (5 bases). Deletions cut 6 bases from V and 0 bases from J, with 15 bases between. Germline CDR1 and CDR2: MNHEY and SMNVEV (reference sequence). This CDR3 contains 16 residues. The CDR3 loop is CASSPTSFSSYNEQFF. DNA of the CDR3: TGTGCCAGCAGCCCAACTAGTTTTAGCTCCTACAATGAGCAGTTCTTC.

This clonotype was picked up many times. The chain carries TRBV12-3 or TRBV12-4 and TRBJ1-1, with unresolved D. V was shortened by 7 bases and J by 4 bases, with 16 bases between the two germline ends. The CDR3 length is 14 residues. The CDR3 reads CASNSVVVGTEAFF. CDR3 sequence (DNA): TGTGCCAGCAATTCCGTGGTCGTCGGCACTGAAGCTTTCTTT.

This clonotype has more than one count but fewer than ten. A read error may account for a junction end that differs from germline. CDR3 coding DNA: TGTGCTAGCAGCTCGGGACAGGGGGTCCACAATGAGCAGTTCTTC. Protein product: CASSSGQGVHNEQFF. The chain links TRBV7-7 to TRBJ2-1; 11 nucleotides match TRBD1. This CDR3 has 15 residues. Germline V lookup: CDR1 SSHAT, CDR2 FNYEAQ (reference sequence).

In its sample, this clonotype was seen many times. The chain links TRBV10-2 to TRBJ2-7, with D tentatively TRBD1 (6 bases). This CDR3 comprises 15 residues. The germline V gene has CDR1 WSHSY and CDR2 SAAADI. V lost 2 bases to trimming and J lost 3 bases, with 14 bases between them. Here the CDR3 reads CASSEVQGLIYEQYF. CDR3 nucleotide sequence: TGCGCCAGCAGTGAGGTGCAGGGGTTAATCTACGAGCAGTACTTC.

This clonotype was seen ten or more times. A junction end diverges from the germline sequence, so it may reflect a read error. The chain uses TRBV28 and TRBJ1-2, with TRBD1 matching 7 bases. This CDR3 is 12 amino acids long. Germline CDR1 reads MDHEN; CDR2 reads SYDVKM. This CDR3 is CATQDRNCGYTF. For the CDR3, the DNA is TGTGCCACCCAGGACAGGAACTGTGGCTACACCTTC.

This clonotype occurred many times. V gene TRBV20-1 combines with J gene TRBJ2-1; D is perhaps TRBD1 or TRBD2 (5 bases each). Trimming cost V 0 bases and J 7 bases, with 13 bases left between them. CDR3 size: 14 residues. Germline V CDR1 and CDR2: DFQATT, SNEGSKA (reference sequence). CDR3 coding DNA: TGCAGTGCTAGAGATGGGGACGTTTCAAATGAGCAGTTCTTC. Amino acid sequence: CSARDGDVSNEQFF.

This clonotype was recorded many times. The rearrangement uses TRBV9 and TRBJ1-2; tentatively, D is TRBD1 (5 bases). Germline CDR1 reads SGDLS; CDR2 reads YYNGEE. The CDR3 extends over 13 amino acids. V was shortened by 2 bases and J by 4 bases, with 9 bases between the two germline ends. In DNA form, the CDR3 reads TGTGCCAGCAGCGTCGGGGGAAGCTATGGCTACACCTTC. This sequence encodes CASSVGGSYGYTF.

In this sample, this clonotype turned up many times. The chain couples TRBV6-1 to TRBJ2-3, with 9 positions matching TRBD2. The J segment lost 2 bases and the V segment lost 6 bases, leaving 12 bases of the junction unmatched. The CDR3 contains 17 residues. Germline lookup yields CDR1 MNHNS and CDR2 SASEGT. CDR3 region: CASSTRALAGHTDTQYF. CDR3 nucleotide sequence: TGTGCCAGCAGCACCAGGGCACTAGCGGGCCACACAGATACGCAGTATTTT.

This clonotype has only a few counts. The chain employs TRBV27 and TRBJ2-7; D not resolved. Germline CDR1 reads MNHEY; CDR2 reads SMNVEV (reference sequence). The CDR3 has 15 amino acids. Trimming stripped 5 bases from V and 0 bases from J, with 14 bases between. The CDR3 sequence is CASSPLPQDSYEQYF. The CDR3 DNA is TGTGCCAGCAGTCCGCTCCCCCAGGACTCCTACGAGCAGTACTTC.

This clonotype has a count of ten or more. The chain is built from TRBV12-3 or TRBV12-4 and TRBJ1-5; 7 nucleotides agree with TRBD1. Trimming cost V 6 bases and J 7 bases; bases outside gene matches: 15. This CDR3 region has 16 residues. The CDR3 region is CASRLRGGDSGQPQHF. In DNA, the CDR3 is TGTGCCAGCAGGTTAAGGGGAGGGGACAGCGGCCAGCCCCAGCATTTT.

In its sample, this clonotype was seen a few times. The V and J genes are TRBV29-1 and TRBJ2-3, with 7 positions matching TRBD2. Germline assignment: CDR1 SQVTM and CDR2 ANQGSEA. The CDR3 totals 14 residues. J lost 4 bases, V lost 6 bases, and 10 bases had no gene match. The DNA of the CDR3 is TGCAGCGTCGAAACCGGGACTAACGCAGATACGCAGTATTTT. It yields the protein CSVETGTNADTQYF.

This clonotype turned up a few times. The rearrangement uses TRBV12-3 or TRBV12-4 and TRBJ1-4; 7 bases are shared with TRBD1. With 6 bases clipped from V and 8 bases from J, the junction kept 9 bases outside the gene matches. The length of the CDR3 is 14 residues. Written as DNA, the CDR3 is TGTGCCAGCAGCCTCGGGACAGTTGAAGAAAAACTGTTTTTT. It yields the protein CASSLGTVEEKLFF.

The table lists this clonotype with many counts. The chain joins TRBV28 to TRBJ2-5, with D unclear. Germline lookup yields CDR1 MDHEN and CDR2 SYDVKM. Trimming shortened V by 4 bases and J by 6 bases, and 12 bases separated the two germline ends. The CDR3 contains 13 residues. CDR3 sequence: CASSSRFAQTQYF. The CDR3 bases are TGTGCCAGCAGTTCCCGCTTTGCGCAGACCCAGTACTTC.

This clonotype was recorded at least ten times. The CDR3 DNA is TGCAGCGTTTCGGGGGGGACAGGGGCTGAGAACACTGAAGCTTTCTTT. Translated: CSVSGGTGAENTEAFF. V usage is TRBV29-1 and J usage is TRBJ1-1, with 10 bases fitting TRBD1. The CDR3 covers 16 residues. The V gene's germline CDR1 is SQVTM and CDR2 ANQGSEA. Trimming at V came to 5 bases and at J to 1 base, leaving 10 bases not matched to a gene.

This chain uses TRBV9 with TRBJ2-5; 8 positions match TRBD2. J gave up 4 bases and V 0 bases, and 5 bases lay outside the gene matches. Germline loops: CDR1 SGDLS, CDR2 YYNGEE. The CDR3 runs 15 residues. Here the CDR3 DNA reads TGTGCCAGCAGCGTAGAGAGCGGGAGTTTAGAGACCCAGTACTTC. Amino acids: CASSVESGSLETQYF.